Reported below is one TCR beta chain. Its antigen is currently unknown. Extracted from the samples, RNA was reverse transcribed into cDNA to serve as the sequencing template. Libraries were prepared by immunoSEQ multiplex PCR; TCRdb keeps only in-frame clonotypes and omits some of them. The sample shows 150,000 or so clones, 50% to 65% of them seen only once. Noted treatment: oral pan-JAK inhibitor, 5-10 mg twice daily. The V end lost 0 bases, the J end lost 8 bases, and 12 bases lay between the germline ends. Germline V gene data show CDR1 as SGDLS and CDR2 as YYNGEE. This CDR3 has 14 residues. The record originates from a study of CD8+ T cells in alopecia areata. Whole-study results and caveats: Scalp samples also yield sequences from resident alphabeta T cells of normal skin. Significant decreases in scalp clonality and expanded CD8+ clones followed tofacitinib treatment. A large proportion of expanded lesional clones were detected persisting in scalp and blood during tofacitinib. As there was one nonresponder, how baseline CD8+ expansion relates to response remains uncertain.

This sequence joins TRBV9 and TRBJ2-1; the D call may be TRBD1 or TRBD2 (5 bases each). The receptor was isolated from a human donor with alopecia areata. Here the sequenced sample was CD8+ T cells sorted from blood, taken at week 4, from a patient treated with tofacitinib. This CDR3 is CASSVVSGSYEQFF. DNA of the CDR3: TGTGCCAGCAGCGTAGTCTCAGGGAGCTATGAGCAGTTCTTC. Full variable domain (remainder filled in from reference TRBV9 and TRBJ2-1): DSGVTQTPKHLITATGQRVTLRCSPRSGDLSVYWYQQSLDQGLQFLIQYYNGEERAKGNILERFSAQQFPDLHSELNLSSLELGDSALYFCASSVVSGSYEQFFGPGTRLTVL.